Listed here are 2 T cell receptor beta chains from one sample, sequenced in a study of T cells in localized non-small cell lung cancer. The protocol was immunoSEQ multiplex PCR, while the TCRdb copy is restricted to in-frame clones and leaves out a portion. The repertoire consists of some 10,000 clones, with roughly 84% occurring once and the leading ten covering 6.5% to 9.5%. Sample: peripheral blood, taken before any cancer treatment. These receptors all come from a male donor at least 60 years old with stage III lung adenocarcinoma.

The genes are TRBV28 and TRBJ1-1; TRBD1 might be the D (5 bases). CDR1 is MDHEN, CDR2 SYDVKM, per germline. This CDR3 comprises 14 residues. The V gene lost 8 bases and the J gene lost 4 bases, with 17 bases spanning the gap. CDR3 sequence reads: CASFRRGGGTEAFF. The CDR3 DNA reads TGTGCCAGCTTTAGGAGGGGAGGTGGCACTGAAGCTTTCTTT.

V usage is TRBV7-8 and J usage is TRBJ2-1, with no clear D. Germline loops: CDR1 SGHVS, CDR2 FQNEAQ. The CDR3 sequence is 16 residues long. The V end lost 0 bases, the J end lost 0 bases, and 9 bases lay between the germline ends. The CDR3 spells CASSLARLSSYNEQFF. CDR3 in DNA: TGTGCCAGCAGCTTAGCTAGACTGAGCTCCTACAATGAGCAGTTCTTC.